Below are 19 T cell receptor beta chains sequenced from a single sample in a study of vaccination and CD4 T cells after COVID-19. Regarding treatment: roughly 10-day PBMC culture with coronavirus spike peptide pools or control peptides (ViraFEST assay). These receptors have no identified antigens. An Oncomine TCR Beta short-read assay was used to sequence the DNA from cultured CD4+ T cells. One entry per CDR3 protein, called by TCRdb with MiXCR from the PCR reads. The sample contains about 14,000 distinct CDR3 sequences, around 55% of which appear only once. Sample: CD4+ T cells from blood, cultured in vitro. The receptors here all came from a human donor who had recovered from COVID-19.

The chain employs TRBV12-3 or TRBV12-4 and TRBJ1-6; the D gene is possibly TRBD1 (5 bases). This CDR3 has 14 amino acids. Trimming stripped 6 bases from V and 6 bases from J, with 12 bases between. DNA of the CDR3: TGTGCCAGCAGCTCGGGACGGACTAATTCACCCCTCCACTTT. Translation gives CASSSGRTNSPLHF.

This clonotype turned up a few times. The chain couples TRBV27 to TRBJ2-7; a weak D match, TRBD2 (6 bases). CDR1 is MNHEY, CDR2 SMNVEV, per germline (reference sequence). V dropped 3 bases and J dropped 3 bases, with 9 bases sitting between them. There are 13 residues in the CDR3. The CDR3 protein is CASSLAGYYEQYF. CDR3 nucleotides: TGTGCCAGCAGTTTGGCGGGATACTACGAGCAGTACTTC.

The chain has TRBV6-2 or TRBV6-3 and TRBJ1-4; D is uncertain. V was cut by 2 bases and J by 7 bases, with 11 bases left in between. Per germline, CDR1 MNHEY and CDR2 SVGEGT. This CDR3 contains 14 residues. The CDR3 bases are TGTGCCAGCAGTTACCTACGACAAGGTGAAAAACTGTTTTTT. Its translation: CASSYLRQGEKLFF.

The CDR3 loop is CASSQDRVEQYF. In DNA, the CDR3 is TGCGCCAGCAGCCAAGATAGGGTCGAGCAGTACTTC. The chain has TRBV4-3 and TRBJ2-7; no clear D gene. This CDR3 is 12 amino acids long. Trimming pared 0 bases from V and 6 bases from J, leaving 6 bases between. Germline V gene data show CDR1 as LGHNA and CDR2 as YSLEER.

This clonotype occurred a few times. The rearrangement joins TRBV20-1 to TRBJ1-1; D call uncertain. This CDR3 region has 12 residues. The germline V and J ends were trimmed by 4 bases and 7 bases, with 13 bases remaining between them. CDR1 is DFQATT and CDR2 is SNEGSKA in the germline V gene (reference sequence). CDR3 loop: CSANGVTSEAFF. DNA for the CDR3: TGCAGTGCTAACGGGGTTACGAGTGAAGCTTTCTTT.

The V gene is TRBV7-9, the J gene TRBJ1-6; D remains ambiguous. CDR1 is SEHNR and CDR2 is FQNEAQ in the germline V gene (reference sequence). CDR3 length: 14 amino acids. V was trimmed by 1 base and J by 5 bases, leaving 6 bases between them. CDR3 in DNA: TGTGCCAGCAGCTTAGAGGCTAATAATTCACCCCTCCACTTT. It is translated as CASSLEANNSPLHF.

The rearrangement uses TRBV14 and TRBJ2-7; 7 positions agree with TRBD1. The V gene end was trimmed by 4 bases and the J gene end by 3 bases; junction bases not matched to a gene: 6. Germline V lookup: CDR1 SGHDN, CDR2 FVKESK. This CDR3 is 14 amino acids long. The CDR3 coding sequence is TGTGCCAGCAGCCGGATGACAGGGTACTACGAGCAGTACTTC. Encoded protein: CASSRMTGYYEQYF.

The V gene is TRBV24-1, the J gene TRBJ2-1; 9 nucleotides align to TRBD2. The CDR3 is 17 residues long. CDR1 KGHDR and CDR2 SFDVKD come from the germline V gene. V lost 3 bases and J lost 0; bases outside the gene matches: 5. CDR3 loop: CATSDRSSGISYNEQFF. CDR3 DNA sequence: TGTGCCACCAGTGATAGGTCTAGCGGGATCTCCTACAATGAGCAGTTCTTC.

This clonotype was counted between two and nine times. The V and J genes are TRBV27 and TRBJ1-5; D not resolved. Germline V gene sequence: CDR1 MNHEY, CDR2 SMNVEV (reference sequence). V was pared by 2 bases and J by 3 bases, with 5 bases between. The CDR3 totals 13 residues. The CDR3 nucleotides are TGTGCCAGCAGTTTACTCCACAATCAGCCCCAGCATTTT. Protein: CASSLLHNQPQHF.

This chain links TRBV6-2 or TRBV6-3 with TRBJ2-3; 8 bases align to TRBD1. The CDR3 is made up of 13 amino acids. Germline loops: CDR1 MNHEY, CDR2 SVGEGT. After removal of 5 bases from V and 3 bases from J, the junction contained 1 base not matched to a gene. The CDR3 reads CASSRQGTDTQYF. CDR3 coding DNA: TGTGCCAGCAGTAGACAGGGGACAGATACGCAGTATTTT.

With regard to this clonotype: Germline and junction disagree at one end, which may indicate a read error. This sequence joins TRBV2 and TRBJ1-1; D unresolved. Germline CDR1 SNHLY, CDR2 FYNNEI. The CDR3 is 14 residues long. Here the CDR3 reads CASRTQVVTTGAFF. DNA of the CDR3: TGTGCCAGCAGGACCCAAGTAGTTACTACTGGAGCTTTCTTT.

There are a few counts of this clonotype. V gene TRBV6-5 combines with J gene TRBJ1-2; TRBD1 matches 7 bases. This CDR3 is built from 12 residues. Germline V gene sequence: CDR1 MNHEY, CDR2 SVGAGI. Trimming cost V 2 bases and J 8 bases; bases outside gene matches: 2. The CDR3 region has the DNA TGTGCCAGCAGTTACAGGGGGCAGGGCTACACCTTC. It translates to CASSYRGQGYTF.

The chain couples TRBV20-1 to TRBJ2-5; a weak D match, TRBD2 (6 bases). Germline CDR1 DFQATT, CDR2 SNEGSKA (reference sequence). There are 14 residues in the CDR3. V shed 3 bases and J shed 6 bases, with 17 bases lying between them. In nucleotides, the CDR3 is TGCAGTGCTAGTACAGGAGGGCCAGTAAAGACCCAGTACTTC. It is translated as CSASTGGPVKTQYF.

This clonotype was recorded a few times. This chain joins TRBV6-1 and TRBJ2-5; 11 bases align to TRBD2. Looked up from germline, CDR1 is MNHNS and CDR2 is SASEGT. The junction had 3 bases not matched to a gene; V was cut back by 6 bases and J by 0 bases. The CDR3 is made up of 15 amino acids. The CDR3 loop reads CASSPSGGYQETQYF. CDR3 sequence (DNA): TGTGCCAGCAGCCCTAGCGGGGGGTACCAAGAGACCCAGTACTTC.

The chain has TRBV14 and TRBJ2-3, with 15 bases fitting TRBD2. Germline CDR1 reads SGHDN; CDR2 reads FVKESK. After removal of 4 bases from V and 2 bases from J, the junction contained 1 base not matched to a gene. This CDR3 region has 16 residues. The CDR3 spells CASSRTSGRATDTQYF. Written as DNA, the CDR3 is TGTGCCAGCAGCCGGACTAGCGGGAGGGCCACAGATACGCAGTATTTT.

The J gene is TRBJ2-3, the V gene TRBV2; a possible D gene is TRBD2 (6 bases). V was pared by 8 bases and J by 2 bases, with 14 bases between. CDR3 length equals 14 residues. Looked up from germline, CDR1 is SNHLY and CDR2 is FYNNEI. CDR3 in amino acids: CASYGGVNTDTQYF. CDR3 DNA sequence: TGTGCCAGCTATGGCGGGGTAAACACAGATACGCAGTATTTT.

The chain is built from TRBV19 and TRBJ2-7; D is unresolved. CDR1 and CDR2 from the germline V gene are LNHDA and SQIVND (reference sequence). The CDR3 contains 13 residues. V was shortened by 5 bases and J by 5 bases, with 13 bases between the two germline ends. DNA for the CDR3: TGTGCCAGTAGTTCCCTTGACTCTCACGAGCAGTACTTC. Translating it yields CASSSLDSHEQYF.

This chain uses TRBV6-4 with TRBJ2-2; TRBD2 matches at 7 bases. The CDR3 runs to 13 residues. Germline loops: CDR1 MRHNA, CDR2 SNTAGT. The ends lost 3 bases at V and 5 bases at J; junction bases unmatched: 0. The CDR3 sequence is CASSERETGELFF. The CDR3 bases are TGTGCCAGCAGTGAGCGGGAGACCGGGGAGCTGTTTTTT.

The chain carries TRBV25-1 and TRBJ1-6, with 7 bases aligning to TRBD1. CDR3 length: 14 amino acids. Per germline, CDR1 MGHDK and CDR2 SYGVNS. After removal of 7 bases from V and 7 bases from J, the junction contained 7 bases not matched to a gene. CDR3 amino acids: CASNQQGWNSPLHF. CDR3 DNA sequence: TGTGCCAGCAATCAACAGGGGTGGAATTCACCCCTCCACTTT. Filled out from reference TRBV25-1 and TRBJ1-6, the complete variable domain reads EADIYQTPRYLVIGTGKKITLECSQTMGHDKMYWYQQDPGMELHLIHYSYGVNSTEKGDLSSESTVSRIRTEHFPLTLESARPSHTSQYLCASNQQGWNSPLHFGNGTRLTVT.